This TCR beta chain was documented in a study of cytomegalovirus exposure and HLA in healthy donors. Regarding the study as a whole: The only immune exposure information that was available was CMV serostatus. In an earlier analysis, about 87% or about 30%: the productive usage of most TCR beta V segments.

The donors (healthy individuals) were bone marrow donors. PCR amplification relied on 60 Vbeta primers (plus 13 Jbeta primers). Profiled with immunoSEQ multiplex PCR; TCRdb holds only in-frame clones, not every one. This table holds roughly 250,000 clones, almost 85% found once. Germline lookup yields CDR1 MGHDK and CDR2 SYGVNS. V dropped 1 base and J dropped 8 bases, with 14 bases sitting between them. The CDR3 has 14 residues. This clone was observed a handful of times. No antigen is known for it. This chain uses TRBV25-1 with TRBJ1-2; D not certain. Source material: PBMCs. The sequence was collected from a middle-aged woman in good health and CMV-seropositive. The CDR3 DNA sequence: TGTGCCAGCAGTGAATCCAGCGTGGTTGGGGGCTACACCTTC. This translates into CASSESSVVGGYTF.